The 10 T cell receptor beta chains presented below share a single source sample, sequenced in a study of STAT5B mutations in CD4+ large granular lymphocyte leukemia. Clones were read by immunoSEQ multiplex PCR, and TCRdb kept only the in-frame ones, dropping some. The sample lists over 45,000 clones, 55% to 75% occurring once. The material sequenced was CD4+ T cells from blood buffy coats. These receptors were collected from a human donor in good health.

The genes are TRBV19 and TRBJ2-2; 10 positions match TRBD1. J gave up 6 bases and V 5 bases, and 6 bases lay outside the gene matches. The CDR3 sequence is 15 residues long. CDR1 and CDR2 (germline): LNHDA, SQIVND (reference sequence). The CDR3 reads CASSLSTGGSGELFF. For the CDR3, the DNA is TGTGCCAGTAGTTTGTCGACAGGGGGCTCCGGGGAGCTGTTTTTT.

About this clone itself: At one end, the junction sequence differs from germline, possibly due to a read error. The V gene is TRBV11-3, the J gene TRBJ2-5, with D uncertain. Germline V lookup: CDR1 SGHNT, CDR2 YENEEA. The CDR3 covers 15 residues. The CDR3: CASNLAGKPEETQYF. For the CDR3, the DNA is TGTGCCAGCAACTTAGCCGGAAAGCCGGAGGAGACCCAGTACTTC.

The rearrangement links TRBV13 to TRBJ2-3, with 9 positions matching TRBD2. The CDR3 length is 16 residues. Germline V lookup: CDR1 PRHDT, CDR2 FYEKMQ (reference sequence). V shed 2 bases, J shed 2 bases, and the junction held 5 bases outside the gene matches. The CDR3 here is CASSLIAGVTTDTQYF. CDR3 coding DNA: TGTGCCAGCAGCTTAATAGCGGGGGTTACCACAGATACGCAGTATTTT. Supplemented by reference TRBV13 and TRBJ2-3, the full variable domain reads AAGVIQSPRHLIKEKRETATLKCYPIPRHDTVYWYQQGPGQDPQFLISFYEKMQSDKGSIPDRFSAQQFSDYHSELNMSSLELGDSALYFCASSLIAGVTTDTQYFGPGTRLTVL.

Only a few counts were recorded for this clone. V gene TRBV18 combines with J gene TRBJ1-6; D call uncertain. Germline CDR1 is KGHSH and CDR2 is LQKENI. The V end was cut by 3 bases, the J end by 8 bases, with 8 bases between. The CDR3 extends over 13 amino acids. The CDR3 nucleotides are TGTGCCAGCTCACCCGACACCTATTCACCCCTCCACTTT. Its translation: CASSPDTYSPLHF. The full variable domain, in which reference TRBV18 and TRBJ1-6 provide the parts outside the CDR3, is NAGVMQNPRHLVRRRGQEARLRCSPMKGHSHVYWYRQLPEEGLKFMVYLQKENIIDESGMPKERFSAEFPKEGPSILRIQQVVRGDSAAYFCASSPDTYSPLHFGNGTRLTVT.

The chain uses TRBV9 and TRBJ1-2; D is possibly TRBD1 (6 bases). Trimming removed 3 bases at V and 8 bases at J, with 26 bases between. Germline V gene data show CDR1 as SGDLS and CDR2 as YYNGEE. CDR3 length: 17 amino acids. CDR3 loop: CASSGAFGGYPVGGYTF. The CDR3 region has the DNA TGTGCCAGCAGCGGGGCGTTCGGGGGCTATCCAGTGGGGGGCTACACCTTC.

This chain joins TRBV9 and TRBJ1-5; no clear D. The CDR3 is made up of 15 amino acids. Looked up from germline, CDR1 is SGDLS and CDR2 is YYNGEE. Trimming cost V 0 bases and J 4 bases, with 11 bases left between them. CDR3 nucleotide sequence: TGTGCCAGCAGCGTAGGGCCAGGCTGGAATCAGCCCCAGCATTTT. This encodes CASSVGPGWNQPQHF.

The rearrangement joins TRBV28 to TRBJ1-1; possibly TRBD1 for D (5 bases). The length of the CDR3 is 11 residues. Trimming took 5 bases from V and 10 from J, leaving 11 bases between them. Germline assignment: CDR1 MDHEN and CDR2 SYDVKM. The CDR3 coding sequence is TGTGCCAGCAGTGACCAGAGGGGAGCTTTCTTT. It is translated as CASSDQRGAFF.

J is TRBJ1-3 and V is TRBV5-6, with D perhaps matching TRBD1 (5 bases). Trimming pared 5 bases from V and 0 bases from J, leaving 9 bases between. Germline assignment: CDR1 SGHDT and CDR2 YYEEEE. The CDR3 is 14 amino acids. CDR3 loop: CASRRQNSGNTIYF. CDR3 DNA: TGTGCCAGCAGACGACAGAACTCTGGAAACACCATATATTTT.

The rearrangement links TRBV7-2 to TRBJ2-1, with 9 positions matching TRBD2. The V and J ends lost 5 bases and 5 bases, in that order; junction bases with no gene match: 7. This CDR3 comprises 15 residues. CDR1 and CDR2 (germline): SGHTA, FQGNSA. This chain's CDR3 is CASSPGTSFHNEQFF. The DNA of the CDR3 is TGTGCCAGCAGCCCCGGGACTAGCTTCCACAATGAGCAGTTCTTC.

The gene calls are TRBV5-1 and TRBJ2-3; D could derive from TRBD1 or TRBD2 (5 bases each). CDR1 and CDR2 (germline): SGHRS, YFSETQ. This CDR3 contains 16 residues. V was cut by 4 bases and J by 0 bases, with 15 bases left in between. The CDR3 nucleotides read TGCGCCAGCAGCCAACTAGGTGGGGGAAGCACAGATACGCAGTATTTT. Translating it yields CASSQLGGGSTDTQYF.